Each of the 12 T cell receptor beta chains below was sequenced from the same sample in a study of T cells in Graves' hyperthyroidism and ophthalmopathy. The source material, RNA transcripts, was used to amplify TCR beta CDR3 regions. When the TCR CDR3 underwent first-round RT-PCR, the HTBI primer set was used. TCRdb analysed the multiplex PCR reads with MiXCR anew, one entry per CDR3 protein. This table holds 380,000 or so distinct CDR3 sequences, 19% found once. Sequenced sample: blood. The source of these receptors is a woman younger than 30 with Graves' hyperthyroidism.

This clonotype occurred many times. The rearrangement links TRBV6-1 to TRBJ2-7, with D perhaps TRBD1 (5 bases). Trimming removed 4 bases from V and 1 base from J, with 8 bases in between. Germline CDR1 is MNHNS and CDR2 is SASEGT. The CDR3 is made up of 13 amino acids. Written as DNA, the CDR3 is TGTGCCAGCAGTGGCTGGACATCCTACGAGCAGTACTTC. Its protein product is CASSGWTSYEQYF.

Details on this clonotype: Because the CDR3's place on the DNA is in doubt, the DNA is left out and the CDR3 is given as listed by TCRdb. The chain joins TRBV6-4 to TRBJ1-1. The CDR3 is 22 residues long, ends included. Per germline, CDR1 MRHNA and CDR2 SNTAGT. Here the CDR3 reads CASSRTSPYEQYFGPGNTEAFF.

This clonotype was recorded at least ten times. The chain carries TRBV28 and TRBJ1-1; D unresolved. Trimming pared 6 bases from V and 6 bases from J, leaving 14 bases between. The CDR3 has 13 residues. Germline V gene data show CDR1 as MDHEN and CDR2 as SYDVKM. The CDR3 DNA follows: TGTGCCAGCAGGACTGATCCCGCCGCTGAAGCTTTCTTT. It translates to CASRTDPAAEAFF.

This clonotype was counted ten times or more. This chain connects TRBV6-5 to TRBJ1-1; D is undetermined. This CDR3 has 14 amino acids. The V end was cut by 0 bases, the J end by 1 base, with 6 bases between. Germline CDR1 and CDR2: MNHEY and SVGAGI. The CDR3 nucleotides are TGTGCCAGCAGTTACTCCGGGTGGAACACTGAAGCTTTCTTT. It translates to CASSYSGWNTEAFF.

This clonotype was observed many times. The chain is built from TRBV2 and TRBJ1-2; 9 bases are shared with TRBD1. CDR1 and CDR2 (germline): SNHLY, FYNNEI. Trimming took 7 bases from V and 8 from J; bases not matched to a gene: 14. This CDR3 has 15 residues. CDR3 in amino acids: CASIPRQGVEEGYTF. CDR3 in DNA: TGTGCCAGCATCCCTCGACAGGGGGTAGAGGAAGGCTACACCTTC.

This clonotype was recorded at least ten times. V gene TRBV20-1 combines with J gene TRBJ2-7; no reliable D call. The germline V gene has CDR1 DFQATT and CDR2 SNEGSKA (reference sequence). V lost 4 bases and J lost 8, with 12 bases in between. This CDR3 is built from 11 residues. CDR3 protein: CSAMDGPKQYF. CDR3 in DNA: TGCAGTGCTATGGACGGCCCCAAGCAGTACTTC.

This clonotype was detected many times. The rearrangement links TRBV9 to TRBJ2-5; D not certain. The CDR3 length is 13 residues. CDR1 SGDLS and CDR2 YYNGEE come from the germline V gene. Trimming pared 0 bases from V and 5 bases from J, leaving 8 bases between. The CDR3 region is CASSVDPRETQYF. The CDR3 nucleotides read TGTGCCAGCAGCGTAGACCCACGGGAGACCCAGTACTTC.

The table lists this clonotype with many counts. The V call is TRBV2, the J call TRBJ1-5, with 7 bases lining up with TRBD1. The CDR3 runs to 15 residues. CDR1 is SNHLY and CDR2 is FYNNEI in the germline V gene. The J segment lost 7 bases and the V segment lost 3 bases, leaving 9 bases of the junction unmatched. The CDR3 region has the DNA TGTGCCAGCAGTGACCAAACAGGGGCAGGGCAGCCCCAGCATTTT. Protein: CASSDQTGAGQPQHF.

This clonotype was detected many times. The chain joins TRBV6-1 to TRBJ2-2; D ambiguous. In germline, CDR1 is MNHNS, CDR2 SASEGT. The V end lost 8 bases, the J end lost 5 bases, and 12 bases lay between the germline ends. This CDR3 is 13 amino acids long. The CDR3 DNA reads TGTGCCAGCTGGTTCGGTGCGACCGGGGAGCTGTTTTTT. Its translation: CASWFGATGELFF.

V and J are TRBV3-1 and TRBJ1-1, with 8 bases matching TRBD1. The CDR3 extends over 16 amino acids. J was trimmed by 0 bases and V by 4 bases; bases with no gene match: 7. CDR1 LGHDT and CDR2 YNNKEL come from the germline V gene (reference sequence). CDR3 bases: TGTGCCAGCAGCCTTTGGACAGGGATTATGAACACTGAAGCTTTCTTT. This sequence encodes CASSLWTGIMNTEAFF.

There are many counts of this clonotype. This chain connects TRBV2 to TRBJ1-5; D unresolved. Deletions cut 5 bases from V and 5 bases from J, with 7 bases between. This CDR3 is built from 12 residues. CDR1 and CDR2 from the germline V gene are SNHLY and FYNNEI. The CDR3 region is CASSPGYQPQHF. The CDR3 DNA sequence: TGTGCCAGCAGTCCGGGGTATCAGCCCCAGCATTTT.

This chain uses TRBV11-2 with TRBJ1-1; D call uncertain. The CDR3 has 13 amino acids. V lost 5 bases to trimming and J lost 3 bases, with 10 bases between them. Germline lookup yields CDR1 SGHAT and CDR2 FQNNGV. CDR3 bases: TGTGCCAGCAGCATCCAGGTCGACACTGAAGCTTTCTTT. This translates into CASSIQVDTEAFF.